These T cell receptor beta chains were read from a single sample in a study of vaccination and CD4 T cells after COVID-19. A single record per CDR3 protein comes from TCRdb applying MiXCR to the PCR reads. The sample includes about 9,500 distinct CDR3 sequences, 45% to 60% of them seen just once. For these receptors, no antigen is known. Sequenced material: CD4+ T cells from blood, cultured in vitro. These receptors originate from a human donor in good health. CDR3s include the opening cysteine and the closing phenylalanine or tryptophan. The D gene is left open where the match is weak. Rows may omit the clone size; those that give it use once, few, many or a size class.

J | D | size | V | CDR3 | DNA
TRBJ1-2 | TRBD1 | few | TRBV7-6 | CASSVGTADGYTF | TGTGCCAGCAGCGTAGGGACAGCCGATGGCTACACCTTC
TRBJ2-3 | TRBD1 | . | TRBV11-2 | CASSSDRVGTDTQYF | TGTGCCAGCAGCAGCGACAGGGTAGGCACAGATACGCAGTATTTT
TRBJ1-6 | . | . | TRBV20-1 | CSARSQGASYNSPLHF | TGCAGTGCTAGGTCCCAGGGTGCCTCCTATAATTCACCCCTCCACTTT
TRBJ2-3 | TRBD2 | . | TRBV2 | CASDGGTSRGYTDTQYF | TGTGCCAGCGATGGGGGGACTAGCCGGGGGTACACAGATACGCAGTATTTT
TRBJ2-7 | . | . | TRBV12-3/TRBV12-4 | CASSASYEQYF | TGTGCCAGCAGTGCCTCCTACGAGCAGTACTTC
TRBJ2-7 | . | . | TRBV27 | CASSLSLPYEQYF | TGTGCCAGCAGTTTATCGCTACCCTACGAGCAGTACTTC
TRBJ2-3 | . | . | TRBV20-1 | CSQRARTDTQYF | TGCAGTCAGCGGGCACGGACAGATACGCAGTATTTT
TRBJ2-2 | . | . | TRBV6-1 | CASKRITGELFF | TGTGCCAGCAAAAGGATCACCGGGGAGCTGTTTTTT
TRBJ1-1 | TRBD1 | once | TRBV20-1 | CSATLGQGSTEAFF | TGCAGTGCGACCCTGGGACAGGGTTCCACTGAAGCTTTCTTT
TRBJ1-6 | . | . | TRBV14 | CASSPRSGRYNSPLHF | TGTGCCAGCAGCCCCCGCTCGGGGCGCTATAATTCACCCCTCCACTTT
TRBJ1-2 | . | few | TRBV6-2/TRBV6-3 | CASSRQVPYGYTF | TGTGCCAGCAGTCGGCAGGTTCCCTATGGCTACACCTTC
TRBJ1-5 | TRBD1 | . | TRBV6-5 | CASSYGTGGPQPQHF | TGTGCCAGCAGTTATGGGACAGGGGGCCCTCAGCCCCAGCATTTT
TRBJ1-1 | . | . | TRBV30 | CAWSSRQDTEAFF | TGTGCCTGGAGTAGTAGACAGGACACTGAAGCTTTCTTT
TRBJ2-1 | . | . | TRBV12-3/TRBV12-4 | CASSLMGREQFF | TGTGCCAGCAGTTTAATGGGTCGTGAGCAGTTCTTC
TRBJ1-1 | . | few | TRBV19 | CASTEGARTEAFF | TGTGCCAGTACGGAAGGGGCGCGTACTGAAGCTTTCTTT
TRBJ2-1 | . | few | TRBV20-1 | CSARGNNEQFF | TGCAGTGCTAGAGGCAACAATGAGCAGTTCTTC
TRBJ2-7 | . | . | TRBV19 | CASSIWADSYEQYF | TGTGCCAGTAGTATTTGGGCAGACTCCTACGAGCAGTACTTC
TRBJ2-2 | . | . | TRBV9 | CASSVGSHGGPGELFF | TGTGCCAGCAGCGTAGGGTCCCATGGGGGCCCCGGGGAGCTGTTTTTT
TRBJ2-3 | . | . | TRBV5-1 | CASSQAPPGASTDTQYF | TGCGCCAGCAGCCAGGCCCCTCCAGGTGCTAGCACAGATACGCAGTATTTT
TRBJ2-5 | . | . | TRBV20-1 | CSAPLRPQKETQYF | TGCAGTGCGCCTCTGAGGCCACAAAAAGAGACCCAGTACTTC
TRBJ1-6 | TRBD1 | few | TRBV12-3/TRBV12-4 | CASSLGGTGNSPLHF | TGTGCCAGCAGTTTAGGGGGGACAGGGAATTCACCCCTCCACTTT
TRBJ1-2 | . | . | TRBV2 | CASVKDSTNYGYTF | TGTGCCAGCGTAAAGGACAGCACTAACTATGGCTACACCTTC
TRBJ1-5 | . | few | TRBV10-3 | CAISEARDTRPYSNQPQHF | TGTGCCATCAGTGAGGCCCGGGACACCCGGCCTTATAGCAATCAGCCCCAGCATTTT
TRBJ1-2 | . | medium-sized | TRBV27 | CASSLYPGQGSGYTF | TGTGCCAGCAGTTTATACCCCGGCCAGGGTTCGGGCTACACCTTC
TRBJ1-1 | TRBD1 | . | TRBV19 | CASSIQGDTEAFF | TGTGCCAGTAGTATACAGGGGGACACTGAAGCTTTCTTT
TRBJ1-2 | TRBD1 | . | TRBV5-4 | CASRRMGTGDGGYTF | TGTGCCAGCCGCCGGATGGGGACAGGGGATGGCGGCTACACCTTC
TRBJ2-5 | TRBD1 | . | TRBV19 | CASSGQVQETQYF | TGTGCCAGTAGTGGACAGGTTCAAGAGACCCAGTACTTC
TRBJ2-2 | . | . | TRBV7-2 | CASSQRGTGELFF | TGTGCCAGCAGCCAGAGGGGGACCGGGGAGCTGTTTTTT
TRBJ2-4 | TRBD1 | . | TRBV15 | CATSTRTGINIQYF | TGTGCCACCAGCACTAGGACAGGGATAAACATTCAGTACTTC
TRBJ1-2 | . | few | TRBV20-1 | CSARQDRSDYGYTF | TGCAGTGCTAGGCAAGACAGGAGTGACTATGGCTACACCTTC
TRBJ2-1 | TRBD2 | . | TRBV11-2 | CASSFIPGLAGASYNEQFF | TGTGCCAGCAGCTTTATTCCGGGACTAGCGGGAGCTTCCTACAATGAGCAGTTCTTC
TRBJ2-1 | . | . | TRBV5-4 | CASSSEGWSYNEQFF | TGTGCCAGCAGCTCGGAGGGGTGGTCCTACAATGAGCAGTTCTTC
TRBJ1-5 | TRBD1 | . | TRBV20-1 | CSARDDRGENQPQHF | TGCAGTGCTAGAGATGACAGGGGGGAGAATCAGCCCCAGCATTTT
TRBJ2-2 | . | . | TRBV10-2 | CASRREANTGELFF | TGCGCCAGCAGACGCGAAGCGAACACCGGGGAGCTGTTTTTT
TRBJ1-3 | . | . | TRBV11-2 | CASSFGRGDTIYF | TGTGCCAGCAGCTTCGGCCGTGGGGACACCATATATTTT
TRBJ2-1 | . | large | TRBV6-5 | CASSYAKGPVAVYNEQFF | TGTGCCAGCAGTTATGCGAAGGGACCGGTAGCGGTGTACAATGAGCAGTTCTTC
TRBJ2-5 | . | . | TRBV18 | CASSPLQQETQYF | TGTGCCAGCTCACCCCTGCAGCAAGAGACCCAGTACTTC
TRBJ1-2 | TRBD1 | . | TRBV6-1 | CASGQGTGYTF | TGTGCCAGCGGACAGGGGACGGGCTACACCTTC
TRBJ1-5 | TRBD1 | few | TRBV7-9 | CASSQGQGQGSIINQPQHF | TGTGCCAGCAGCCAGGGTCAGGGACAGGGGTCAATTATCAATCAGCCCCAGCATTTT
TRBJ1-2 | TRBD1 | . | TRBV12-3/TRBV12-4 | CASSRGRGNGYTF | TGTGCCAGCAGCCGGGGCAGGGGGAATGGCTACACCTTC
TRBJ2-2 | TRBD2 | . | TRBV7-7 | CASSSERGGTTGELFF | TGTGCCAGCAGCTCCGAGCGGGGGGGGACCACCGGGGAGCTGTTTTTT
TRBJ2-4 | . | . | TRBV6-2/TRBV6-3 | CASLSWDIQYF | TGTGCCAGCCTCTCGTGGGACATTCAGTACTTC
TRBJ2-7 | TRBD2 | . | TRBV20-1 | CSARRLAGGPGMSYEQYF | TGCAGTGCTAGGAGGCTAGCGGGAGGGCCGGGGATGTCCTACGAGCAGTACTTC
TRBJ1-5 | TRBD1 | . | TRBV6-1 | CASSGTGQALSNQPQHF | TGTGCCAGCAGTGGGACGGGACAGGCGCTTAGCAATCAGCCCCAGCATTTT
TRBJ2-5 | TRBD2 | . | TRBV7-2 | CASSSPPGSGRAETQYF | TGTGCCAGCAGCTCCCCCCCGGGGAGCGGGAGGGCAGAGACCCAGTACTTC
TRBJ2-5 | . | once | TRBV28 | CASSPPDRYQETQYF | TGTGCCAGCAGTCCACCAGACAGATATCAAGAGACCCAGTACTTC
TRBJ2-2 | . | few | TRBV10-3 | CAISGGTTGELFF | TGTGCCATATCCGGGGGAACCACCGGGGAGCTGTTTTTT
TRBJ1-2 | . | . | TRBV12-3/TRBV12-4 | CASSLAPVYGYTF | TGTGCCAGCAGTCTCGCGCCAGTCTATGGCTACACCTTC
TRBJ1-6 | TRBD1 | . | TRBV28 | CASLRDRSNSPLHF | TGTGCTTCCCTCCGGGACAGAAGTAATTCACCCCTCCACTTT
TRBJ2-1 | TRBD2 | . | TRBV12-3/TRBV12-4 | CASNPLPGLAGGIYNEQFF | TGTGCCAGCAACCCTCTCCCGGGACTAGCGGGAGGGATTTACAATGAGCAGTTCTTC
TRBJ2-7 | TRBD1 | . | TRBV10-3 | CAIKAGQGGTYEQYF | TGTGCCATCAAGGCGGGACAGGGAGGCACCTACGAGCAGTACTTC
TRBJ1-2 | TRBD1 | . | TRBV6-5 | CASSSQAGTGEGYTF | TGTGCCAGCAGTTCACAAGCCGGGACAGGGGAGGGCTACACCTTC